This T cell receptor (beta chain) originates from a study of cytomegalovirus exposure and HLA in healthy donors. Vbeta (60) and Jbeta (13) primers were used in the PCR. The protocol was immunoSEQ multiplex PCR, while the TCRdb copy is restricted to in-frame clones and leaves out a portion. The sample includes roughly 150,000 clones, roughly 81% of them seen just once. The V and J ends lost 4 bases and 0 bases respectively, with 10 bases between them. The CDR3 consists of 15 residues. CDR1 and CDR2 from the germline V gene are SGHVS and FQNEAQ. Sequenced sample: PBMCs. The V and J genes are TRBV7-8 and TRBJ1-5; a weak D match, TRBD1 (5 bases). This TCR came from a young woman in good health and CMV-seronegative. For the CDR3, the DNA is TGTGCCAGCAGCTACTCAGGGAATAGCAATCAGCCCCAGCATTTT. Its translation: CASSYSGNSNQPQHF.